This TCR beta chain is from a study of chemoradiotherapy in HPV16-positive cancers. Notes on the study in general: For HPV16-positive patients, expanding HPV-responsive T cells associated with longer recurrence-free survival.

Profiled with immunoSEQ multiplex PCR; TCRdb holds only in-frame clones, not every one. This sample has some 6,000 clones, with around 91% found just once. Over chemoradiotherapy, repertoires were sampled more than once. Comments on this clone: Its antigen is unknown.

This receptor was taken from a human donor with HPV-associated anogenital cancer. The sample was tumor tissue, taken from a patient who underwent chemoradiotherapy.

CDR3 region: CAWTPPQRLLTDTQYF. CDR3 DNA sequence: TGTGCCTGGACCCCCCCCCAGCGGTTACTCACAGATACGCAGTATTTT. The rearrangement links TRBV30 to TRBJ2-3, with D possibly matching TRBD2 (5 bases). The CDR3 contains 16 residues. Germline CDR1 is GTSNPN and CDR2 is SVGIG (reference sequence). The V gene lost 4 bases and the J gene lost 2 bases, with 19 bases spanning the gap.